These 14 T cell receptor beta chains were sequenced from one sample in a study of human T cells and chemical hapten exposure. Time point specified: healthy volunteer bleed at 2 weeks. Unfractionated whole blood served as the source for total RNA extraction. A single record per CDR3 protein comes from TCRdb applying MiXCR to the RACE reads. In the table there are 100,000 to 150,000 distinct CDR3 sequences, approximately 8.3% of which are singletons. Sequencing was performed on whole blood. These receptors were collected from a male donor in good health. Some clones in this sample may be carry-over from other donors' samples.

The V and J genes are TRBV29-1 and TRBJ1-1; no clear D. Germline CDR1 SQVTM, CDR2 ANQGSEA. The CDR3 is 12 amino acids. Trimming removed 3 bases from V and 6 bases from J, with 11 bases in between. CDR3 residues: CSVDPGTAEAFF. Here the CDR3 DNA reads TGCAGCGTTGATCCGGGAACGGCTGAAGCTTTCTTT.

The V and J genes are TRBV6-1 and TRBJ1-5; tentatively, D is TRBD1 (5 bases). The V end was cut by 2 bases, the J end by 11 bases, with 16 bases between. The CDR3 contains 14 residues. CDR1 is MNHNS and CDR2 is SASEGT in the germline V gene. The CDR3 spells CASSEIVAGPAQHF. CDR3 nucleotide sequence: TGTGCCAGCAGTGAAATTGTCGCGGGACCGGCCCAGCATTTT.

CDR3 region: CASSLALAGVDEQYF. The DNA for the CDR3 is TGTGCCAGCAGCTTGGCCCTAGCGGGAGTCGACGAGCAGTACTTC. The rearrangement joins TRBV5-4 to TRBJ2-7; 10 bases map to TRBD2. The CDR3 is 15 residues long. With V trimmed by 0 bases and J by 5 bases, 5 bases remained unmatched. Germline V gives CDR1 SGHNT, CDR2 YYREEE (reference sequence).

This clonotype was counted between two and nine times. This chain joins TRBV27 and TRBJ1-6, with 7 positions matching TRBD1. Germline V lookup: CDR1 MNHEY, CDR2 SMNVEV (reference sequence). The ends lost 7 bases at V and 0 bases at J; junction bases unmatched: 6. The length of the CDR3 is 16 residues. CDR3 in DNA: TGTGCCAGCACCAAAAGACAGGGCTCCTATAATTCACCCCTCCACTTT. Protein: CASTKRQGSYNSPLHF.

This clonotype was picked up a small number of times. The CDR3 coding sequence is TGTGCCAGCAGCCGCCTCCTGGGAGACACTGAAGCTTTCTTT. Residues: CASSRLLGDTEAFF. V is TRBV4-2 and J is TRBJ1-1; D remains unclear. The CDR3 is 14 amino acids. CDR1 is LGHNA and CDR2 is YNFKEQ in the germline V gene. Trimming removed 4 bases at V and 3 bases at J, with 12 bases between.

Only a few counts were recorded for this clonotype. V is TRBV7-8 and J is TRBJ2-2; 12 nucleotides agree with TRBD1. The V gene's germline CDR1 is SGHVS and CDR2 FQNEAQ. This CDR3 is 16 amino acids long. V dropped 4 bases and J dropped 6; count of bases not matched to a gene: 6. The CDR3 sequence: CASSYPGQGAPGELFF. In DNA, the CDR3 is TGTGCCAGCAGCTATCCGGGACAGGGGGCACCCGGGGAGCTGTTTTTT.

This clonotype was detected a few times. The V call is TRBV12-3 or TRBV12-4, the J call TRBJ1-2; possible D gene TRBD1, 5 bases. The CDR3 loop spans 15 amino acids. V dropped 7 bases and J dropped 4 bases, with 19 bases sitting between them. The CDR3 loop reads CASNPKGFSIYGYTF. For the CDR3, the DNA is TGTGCCAGCAACCCGAAGGGGTTTTCCATCTATGGCTACACCTTC.

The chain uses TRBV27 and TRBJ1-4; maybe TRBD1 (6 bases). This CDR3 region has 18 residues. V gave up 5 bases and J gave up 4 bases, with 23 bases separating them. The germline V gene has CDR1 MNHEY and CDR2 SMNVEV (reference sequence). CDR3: CASSILAPGQLVNEKLFF. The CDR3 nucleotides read TGTGCCAGCAGTATATTGGCCCCCGGACAGCTCGTTAATGAAAAACTGTTTTTT. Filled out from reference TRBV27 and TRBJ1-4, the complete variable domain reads EAQVTQNPRYLITVTGKKLTVTCSQNMNHEYMSWYRQDPGLGLRQIYYSMNVEVTDKGDVPEGYKVSRKEKRNFPLILESPSPNQTSLYFCASSILAPGQLVNEKLFFGSGTQLSVL.

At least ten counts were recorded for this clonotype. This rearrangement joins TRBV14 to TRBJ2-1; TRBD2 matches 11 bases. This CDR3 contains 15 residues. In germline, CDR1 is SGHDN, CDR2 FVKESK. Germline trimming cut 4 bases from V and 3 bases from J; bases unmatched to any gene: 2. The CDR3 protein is CASSPLAGGYNEQFF. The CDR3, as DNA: TGTGCCAGCAGCCCCCTAGCGGGAGGCTACAATGAGCAGTTCTTC.

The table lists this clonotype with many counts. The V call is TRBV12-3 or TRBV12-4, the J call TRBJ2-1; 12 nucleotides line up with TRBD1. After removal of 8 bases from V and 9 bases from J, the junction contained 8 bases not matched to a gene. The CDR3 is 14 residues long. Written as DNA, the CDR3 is TGTGCCAGCTGCCGGGACAGGGGGCTCAGTGAGCAGTTCTTC. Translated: CASCRDRGLSEQFF.

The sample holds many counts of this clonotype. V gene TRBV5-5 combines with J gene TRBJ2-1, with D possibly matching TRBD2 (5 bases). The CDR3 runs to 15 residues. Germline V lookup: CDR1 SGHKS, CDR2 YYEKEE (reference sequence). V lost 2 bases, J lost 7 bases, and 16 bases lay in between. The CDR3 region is CASSFRLAVGNEQFF. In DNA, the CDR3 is TGTGCCAGCAGCTTTAGGCTAGCCGTCGGGAATGAGCAGTTCTTC.

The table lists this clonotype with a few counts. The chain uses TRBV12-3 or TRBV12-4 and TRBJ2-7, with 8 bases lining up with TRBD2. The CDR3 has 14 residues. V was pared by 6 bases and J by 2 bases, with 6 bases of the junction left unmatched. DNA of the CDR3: TGTGCCAGCAGCCTAAGCGGGAGTACCTACGAGCAGTACTTC. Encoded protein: CASSLSGSTYEQYF.

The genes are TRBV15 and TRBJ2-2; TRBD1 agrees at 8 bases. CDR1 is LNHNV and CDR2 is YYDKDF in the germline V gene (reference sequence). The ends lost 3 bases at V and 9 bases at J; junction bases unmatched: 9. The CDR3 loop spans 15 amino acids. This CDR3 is CATSRDRATRRELFF. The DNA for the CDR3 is TGTGCCACCAGCAGGGACAGGGCAACACGGCGGGAGCTGTTTTTT.

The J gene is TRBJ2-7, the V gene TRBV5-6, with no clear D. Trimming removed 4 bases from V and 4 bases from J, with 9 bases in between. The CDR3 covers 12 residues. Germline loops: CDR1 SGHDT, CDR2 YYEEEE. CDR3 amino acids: CASSLGDYEQYF. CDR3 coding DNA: TGTGCCAGCAGCCTCGGCGATTACGAGCAGTACTTC.